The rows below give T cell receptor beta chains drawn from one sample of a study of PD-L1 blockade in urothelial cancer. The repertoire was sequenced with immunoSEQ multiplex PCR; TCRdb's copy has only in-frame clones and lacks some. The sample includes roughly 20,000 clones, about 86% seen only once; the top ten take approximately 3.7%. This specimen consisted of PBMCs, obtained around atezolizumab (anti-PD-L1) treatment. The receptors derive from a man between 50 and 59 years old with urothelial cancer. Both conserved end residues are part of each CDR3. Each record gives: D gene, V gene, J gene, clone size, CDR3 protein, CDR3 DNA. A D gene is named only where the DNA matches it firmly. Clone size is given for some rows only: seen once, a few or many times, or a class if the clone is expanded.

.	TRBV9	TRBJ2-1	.	CASSVGSVRGYNEQFF	TGTGCCAGCAGCGTAGGGTCAGTCCGGGGCTACAATGAGCAGTTCTTC
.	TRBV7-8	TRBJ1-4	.	CASSYRDLNEKLFF	TGTGCCAGCAGCTACAGGGACCTTAATGAAAAACTGTTTTTT
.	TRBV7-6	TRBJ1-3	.	CASSLGRPSSGNTIYF	TGTGCCAGCAGCTTAGGCAGGCCTTCCTCTGGAAACACCATATATTTT
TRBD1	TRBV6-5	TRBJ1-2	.	CASRSTGNGYTF	TGTGCCAGCAGATCGACAGGGAATGGCTACACCTTC
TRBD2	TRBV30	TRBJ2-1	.	CAWSAGGGYNEQFF	TGTGCCTGGAGTGCCGGGGGGGGATACAATGAGCAGTTCTTC
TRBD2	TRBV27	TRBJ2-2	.	CAGSLGSGRGGELFF	TGTGCCGGCAGTTTGGGTAGCGGGAGGGGCGGGGAGCTGTTTTTT
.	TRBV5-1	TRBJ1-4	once	CASSSITGNGKLFF	TGCGCCAGCAGCTCCATAACGGGGAACGGAAAACTGTTTTTT
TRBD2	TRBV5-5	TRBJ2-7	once	CASSLGQRELVEQYF	TGTGCCAGCAGCTTGGGTCAGCGGGAATTGGTCGAGCAGTACTTC
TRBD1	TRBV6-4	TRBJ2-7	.	CASSSDRGSYEQYF	TGTGCCAGCAGTTCCGACAGGGGGAGCTACGAGCAGTACTTC
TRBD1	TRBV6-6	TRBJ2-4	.	CASSNSGQGLLYIQYF	TGTGCCAGCAGTAACTCGGGACAGGGCTTGTTGTACATTCAGTACTTC
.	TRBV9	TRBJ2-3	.	CASSVVGGGLADTDTQYF	TGTGCCAGCAGCGTAGTAGGGGGAGGGCTAGCGGACACAGATACGCAGTATTTT
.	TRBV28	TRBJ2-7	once	CASSLPQYEQYF	TGTGCCAGCAGTCTGCCACAATACGAGCAGTACTTC
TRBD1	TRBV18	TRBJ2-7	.	CASSPGQGNEQYF	TGTGCCAGCTCCCCGGGACAGGGGAACGAGCAGTACTTC
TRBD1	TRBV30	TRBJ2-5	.	CAWSAGQGMALATQYF	TGTGCCTGGAGTGCAGGACAGGGTATGGCGCTGGCGACCCAGTACTTC